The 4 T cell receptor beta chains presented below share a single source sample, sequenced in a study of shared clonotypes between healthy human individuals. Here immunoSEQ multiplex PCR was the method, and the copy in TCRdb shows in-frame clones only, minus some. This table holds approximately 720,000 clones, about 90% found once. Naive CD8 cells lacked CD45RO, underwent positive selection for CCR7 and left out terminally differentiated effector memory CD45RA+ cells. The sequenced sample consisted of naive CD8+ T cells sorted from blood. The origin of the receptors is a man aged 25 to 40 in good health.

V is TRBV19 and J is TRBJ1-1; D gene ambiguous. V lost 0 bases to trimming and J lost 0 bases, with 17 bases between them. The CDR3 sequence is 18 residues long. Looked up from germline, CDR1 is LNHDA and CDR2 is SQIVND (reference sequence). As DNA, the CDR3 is TGTGCCAGTAGTATAGATCTCCGGTCCGGGTCGCTGAACACTGAAGCTTTCTTT. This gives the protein CASSIDLRSGSLNTEAFF.

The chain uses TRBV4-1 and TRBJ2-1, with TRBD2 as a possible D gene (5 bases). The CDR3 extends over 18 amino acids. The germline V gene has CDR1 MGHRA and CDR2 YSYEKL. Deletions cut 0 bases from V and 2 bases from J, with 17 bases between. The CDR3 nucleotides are TGCGCCAGCAGCCAAGAGGAGACGGCTAGCCTAACCTACAATGAGCAGTTCTTC. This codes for CASSQEETASLTYNEQFF.

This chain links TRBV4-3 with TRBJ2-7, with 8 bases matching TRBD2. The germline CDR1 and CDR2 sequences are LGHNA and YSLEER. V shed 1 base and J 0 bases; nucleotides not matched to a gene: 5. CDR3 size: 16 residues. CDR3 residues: CASSQALADHSYEQYF. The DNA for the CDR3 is TGCGCCAGCAGCCAAGCACTAGCGGACCACTCCTACGAGCAGTACTTC.

CDR3 amino acids: CASRQPGPAYNEQFF. The CDR3 DNA reads TGCGCCAGCAGACAACCGGGACCGGCCTACAATGAGCAGTTCTTC. The chain links TRBV4-1 to TRBJ2-1; D may match TRBD1 or TRBD2 (5 bases each). V dropped 6 bases and J dropped 2 bases, with 14 bases sitting between them. The CDR3 sequence is 15 residues long. Per the germline V gene, CDR1 is MGHRA and CDR2 is YSYEKL.